The source of this T cell receptor (beta chain) is a study of blood T cell repertoires in COVID-19. Study-wide background: The United States, Italy and Spain provided the acute and convalescent COVID-19 samples. Sources were T cells, B-cell-depleted T cells, or PBMCs; the material itself was cDNA or gDNA.

In the original processing: Estimated nucleated cell counts came from reference gene primer amplification. The protocol was immunoSEQ multiplex PCR, while the TCRdb copy is restricted to in-frame clones and leaves out a portion. V, J and clone size derive from that table, while D and trimming were established from the DNA sequence. There are 61,000 or so clones in the sample; 65% to 85% occur only once, and less than 7% lies in the top ten. The length of the CDR3 is 12 residues. Per germline, CDR1 LNHDA and CDR2 SQIVND (reference sequence). Trimming left V 8 bases short and J 0 bases short, with 2 bases between.

The receptor was derived from a woman aged 70 to 79 with acute or convalescent COVID-19. The chain has TRBV19 and TRBJ2-6; D remains ambiguous. The sequencing sample was made of peripheral blood. CDR3 region: CASHSGANVLTF. The CDR3 DNA reads as TGTGCCAGTCACTCTGGGGCCAACGTCCTGACTTTC.